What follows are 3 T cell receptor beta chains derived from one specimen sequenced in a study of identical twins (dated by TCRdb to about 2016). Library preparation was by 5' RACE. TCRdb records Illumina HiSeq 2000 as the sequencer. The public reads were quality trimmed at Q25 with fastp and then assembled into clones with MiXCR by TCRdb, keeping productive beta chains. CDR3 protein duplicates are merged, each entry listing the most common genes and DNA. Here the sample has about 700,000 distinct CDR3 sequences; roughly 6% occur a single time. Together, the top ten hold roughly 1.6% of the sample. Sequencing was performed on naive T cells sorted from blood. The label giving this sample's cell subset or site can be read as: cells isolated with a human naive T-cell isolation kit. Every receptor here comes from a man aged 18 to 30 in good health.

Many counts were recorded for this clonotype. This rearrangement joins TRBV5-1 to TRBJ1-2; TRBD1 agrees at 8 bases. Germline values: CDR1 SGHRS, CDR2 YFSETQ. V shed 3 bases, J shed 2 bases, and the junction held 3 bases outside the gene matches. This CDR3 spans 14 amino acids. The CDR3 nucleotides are TGCGCCAGCAGCTACGGACAGGGAAACTATGGCTACACCTTC. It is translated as CASSYGQGNYGYTF. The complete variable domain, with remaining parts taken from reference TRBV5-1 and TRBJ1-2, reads KAGVTQTPRYLIKTRGQQVTLSCSPISGHRSVSWYQQTPGQGLQFLFEYFSETQRNKGNFPGRFSGRQFSNSRSEMNVSTLELGDSALYLCASSYGQGNYGYTFGSGTRLTVV.

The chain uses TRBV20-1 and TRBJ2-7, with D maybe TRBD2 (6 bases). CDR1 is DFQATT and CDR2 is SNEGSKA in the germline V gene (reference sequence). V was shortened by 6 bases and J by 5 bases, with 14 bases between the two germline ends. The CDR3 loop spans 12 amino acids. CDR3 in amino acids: CSASRGSNEQYF. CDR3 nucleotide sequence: TGCAGTGCCAGCCGGGGGTCGAACGAGCAGTACTTC.

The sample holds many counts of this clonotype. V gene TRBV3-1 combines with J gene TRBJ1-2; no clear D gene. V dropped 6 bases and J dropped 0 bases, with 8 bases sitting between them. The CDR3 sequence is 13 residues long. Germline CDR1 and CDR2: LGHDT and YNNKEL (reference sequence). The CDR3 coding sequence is TGTGCCAGCAGTCAGACTTCTAACTATGGCTACACCTTC. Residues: CASSQTSNYGYTF. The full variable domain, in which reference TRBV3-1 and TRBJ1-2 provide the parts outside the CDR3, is DTAVSQTPKYLVTQMGNDKSIKCEQNLGHDTMYWYKQDSKKFLKIMFSYNNKELIINETVPNRFSPKSPDKAHLNLHINSLELGDSAVYFCASSQTSNYGYTFGSGTRLTVV.